This T cell receptor (beta chain) originates from a study of blood T cell repertoires in COVID-19 (dated by TCRdb to 2018 to 2020). About the study as a whole: Samples covering the acute and convalescent phases of COVID-19 were provided by collaborators in the United States, Italy and Spain. The material from the prospective study consisted of cDNA or gDNA derived from T cells, B-cell-depleted T cells, or PBMCs. Where available, HLA class I and class II types were taken from metadata supplied by the sample provider and were not determined by assay-based typing. The sample metadata nearly always contained a de-identified subject ID, COVID-19 status, age in years and sex. The repertoires were released in a freely available public database meant as a resource for research on the immune response to SARS-CoV-2. The samples were drawn from the first 160 participants of the ongoing ImmuneRACE study and from 950 to 1,500 subjects provided by 6 global collaborators. Subjects who had been exposed to COVID-19, were actively infected with it, or had recovered from it provided the deeply sampled blood TCRbeta repertoires that made up the dataset. The full study reports these points: Clinical and demographic metadata were provided uncurated, with the amount varying by source and participant.

The collaborating institutions used their own protocols to collect whole blood in K2EDTA tubes. For TCRbeta analysis, collaborator samples were shipped as frozen whole blood, as isolated PBMCs, or as DNA extracted from either sample type. For this clone: The target of this receptor is not known. Base qualities are not provided; no much larger clone lies one nucleotide away.

Per the germline V gene, SGHAT is the CDR1 and FQNNGV is the CDR2. The V end gives up 7 bases and the J end 0 bases, leaving 8 bases in the junction not matched to a gene. The cysteine opens and the phenylalanine closes a CDR3 of 16 amino acids. Just the 48-base CDR3 DNA is kept, in frame starting at base 1. TCRbeta CDR3 regions were amplified from genomic DNA by means of the immunoSEQ Assay, a bias-controlled multiplex PCR. Turning to the authors' computational methods: Nucleated cell counts per sample were estimated from amplification of reference gene primers within the assay. To quantify the absolute abundance of each unique TCRbeta CDR3 rearrangement, sequence reads were collapsed and filtered. Productive Simpson clonality was computed per sample as the square root of Simpson's diversity index over productive rearrangements. In its TCRdb copy, this immuneACCESS table keeps in-frame sequences only and misses some clones. Where compared with another copy, unresolved V genes explain less than half of these, and the others have no known cause. V and J calls and clone size are given by that table; D and trimming were obtained from the DNA. Within this sample are under 65,000 clones, with about 91% of them counted one time only. The ten largest clones represent 3% to 4% of the sample.

The chain is encoded by TRBV11-2 joined to TRBJ1-1; 10 middle bases align to TRBD1. The sequencing input was peripheral blood. This TCR was sampled from a man aged 45 to 65 with acute or convalescent COVID-19. CDR3 reads: CASTKDRGSMNTEAFF. The DNA is TGTGCCAGCACCAAGGACAGGGGGTCCATGAACACTGAAGCTTTCTTT.